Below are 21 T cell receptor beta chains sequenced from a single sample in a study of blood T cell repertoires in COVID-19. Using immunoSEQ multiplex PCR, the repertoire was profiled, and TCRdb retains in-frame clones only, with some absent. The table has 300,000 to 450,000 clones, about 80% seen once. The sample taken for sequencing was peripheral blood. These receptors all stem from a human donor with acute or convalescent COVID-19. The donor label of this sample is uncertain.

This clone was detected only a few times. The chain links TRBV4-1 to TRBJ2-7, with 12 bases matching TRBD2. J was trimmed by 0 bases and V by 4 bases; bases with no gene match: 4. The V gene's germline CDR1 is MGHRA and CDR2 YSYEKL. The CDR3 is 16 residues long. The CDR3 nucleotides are TGCGCCAGCAGCCCATGGACTAGCGGGGACTCCTACGAGCAGTACTTC. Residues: CASSPWTSGDSYEQYF.

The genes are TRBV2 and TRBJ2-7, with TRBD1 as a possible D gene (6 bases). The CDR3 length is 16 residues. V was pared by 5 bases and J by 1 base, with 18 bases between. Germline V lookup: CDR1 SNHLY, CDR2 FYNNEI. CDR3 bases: TGTGCCAGCAGTCTACACAGGGTTGGGCCTTCCTACGAGCAGTACTTC. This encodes CASSLHRVGPSYEQYF.

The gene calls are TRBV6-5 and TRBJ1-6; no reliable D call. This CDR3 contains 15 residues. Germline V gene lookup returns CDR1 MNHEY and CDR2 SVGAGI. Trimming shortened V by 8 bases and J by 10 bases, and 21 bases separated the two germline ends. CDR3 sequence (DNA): TGTGCCAGCGTCCGAAATCCCTCCGGTTGGTCACCCCTCCACTTT. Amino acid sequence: CASVRNPSGWSPLHF.

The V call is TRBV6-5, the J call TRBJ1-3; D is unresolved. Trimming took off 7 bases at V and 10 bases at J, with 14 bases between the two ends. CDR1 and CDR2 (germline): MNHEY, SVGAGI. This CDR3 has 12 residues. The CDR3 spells CASKSRLDTIYF. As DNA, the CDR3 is TGTGCCAGCAAGTCCAGGTTGGATACCATATATTTT.

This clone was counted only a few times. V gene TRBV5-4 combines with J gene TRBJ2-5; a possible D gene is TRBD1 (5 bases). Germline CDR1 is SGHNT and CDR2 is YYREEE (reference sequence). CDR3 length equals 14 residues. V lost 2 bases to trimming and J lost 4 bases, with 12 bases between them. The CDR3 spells CASSFSRALETQYF. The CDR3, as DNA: TGTGCCAGCAGCTTCTCCAGGGCTTTAGAGACCCAGTACTTC.

In DNA form, the CDR3 reads TGTGCCTGGAGTCTGGGCAGGGGGAGCAACGAGCAGTACTTC. Its translation: CAWSLGRGSNEQYF. The gene calls are TRBV30 and TRBJ2-7, with 7 bases aligning to TRBD1. Germline V gene lookup returns CDR1 GTSNPN and CDR2 SVGIG (reference sequence). This CDR3 has 14 residues. J lost 5 bases, V lost 2 bases, and 9 bases had no gene match.

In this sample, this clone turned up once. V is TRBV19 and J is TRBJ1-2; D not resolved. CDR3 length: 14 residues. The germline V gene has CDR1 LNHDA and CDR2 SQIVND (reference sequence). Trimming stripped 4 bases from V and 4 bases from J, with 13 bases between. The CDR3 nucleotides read TGTGCCAGTAGTACTGGGGAGAGGTTCTATGGCTACACCTTC. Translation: CASSTGERFYGYTF.

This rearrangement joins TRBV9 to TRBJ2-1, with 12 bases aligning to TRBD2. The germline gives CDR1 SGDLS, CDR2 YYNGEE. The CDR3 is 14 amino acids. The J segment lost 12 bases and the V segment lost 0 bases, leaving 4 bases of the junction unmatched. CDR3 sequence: CASSVGLAGVGQFF. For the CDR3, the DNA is TGTGCCAGCAGCGTAGGACTAGCGGGAGTGGGGCAGTTCTTC. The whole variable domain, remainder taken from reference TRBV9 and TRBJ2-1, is DSGVTQTPKHLITATGQRVTLRCSPRSGDLSVYWYQQSLDQGLQFLIQYYNGEERAKGNILERFSAQQFPDLHSELNLSSLELGDSALYFCASSVGLAGVGQFFGPGTRLTVL.

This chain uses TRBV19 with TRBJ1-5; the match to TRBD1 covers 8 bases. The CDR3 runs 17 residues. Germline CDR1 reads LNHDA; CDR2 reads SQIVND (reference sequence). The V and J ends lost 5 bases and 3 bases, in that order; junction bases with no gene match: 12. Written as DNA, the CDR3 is TGTGCCAGTAGTCCAGGGGGCAGGGGGCTTGACAATCAGCCCCAGCATTTT. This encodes CASSPGGRGLDNQPQHF.

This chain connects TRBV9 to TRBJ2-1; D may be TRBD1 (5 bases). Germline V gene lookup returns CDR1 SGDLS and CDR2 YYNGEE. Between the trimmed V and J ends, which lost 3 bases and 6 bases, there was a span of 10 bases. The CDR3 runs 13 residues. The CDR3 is CASSARVGNEQFF. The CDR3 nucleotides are TGTGCCAGCAGCGCCAGGGTCGGCAATGAGCAGTTCTTC.

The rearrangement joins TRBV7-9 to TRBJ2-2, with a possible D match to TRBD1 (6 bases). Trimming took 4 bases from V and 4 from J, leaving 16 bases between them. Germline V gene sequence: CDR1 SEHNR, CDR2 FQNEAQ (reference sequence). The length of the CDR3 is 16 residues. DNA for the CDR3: TGTGCCAGCAGCTCGCGAACAGGGATTGGCACCGGGGAGCTGTTTTTT. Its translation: CASSSRTGIGTGELFF.

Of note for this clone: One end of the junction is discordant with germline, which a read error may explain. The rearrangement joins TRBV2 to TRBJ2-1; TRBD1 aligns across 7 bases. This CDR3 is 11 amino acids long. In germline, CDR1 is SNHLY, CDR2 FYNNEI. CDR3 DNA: TGTGCCAGCAGCGTAAGGGGGCAGGGGGTCTTC. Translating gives CASSVRGQGVF.

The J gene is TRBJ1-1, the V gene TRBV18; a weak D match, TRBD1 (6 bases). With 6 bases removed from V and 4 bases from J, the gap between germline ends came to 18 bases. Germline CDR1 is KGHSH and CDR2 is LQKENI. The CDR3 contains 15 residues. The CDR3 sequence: CASSPDGGRGTEAFF. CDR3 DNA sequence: TGTGCCAGCTCCCCCGATGGGGGCCGGGGCACTGAAGCTTTCTTT.

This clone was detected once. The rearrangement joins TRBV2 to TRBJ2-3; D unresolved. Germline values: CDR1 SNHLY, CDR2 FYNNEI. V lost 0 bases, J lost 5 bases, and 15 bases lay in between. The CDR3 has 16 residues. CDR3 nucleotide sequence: TGTGCCAGCAGTGAAGCGTTTCGAGGAAGTGTAGATACGCAGTATTTT. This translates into CASSEAFRGSVDTQYF.

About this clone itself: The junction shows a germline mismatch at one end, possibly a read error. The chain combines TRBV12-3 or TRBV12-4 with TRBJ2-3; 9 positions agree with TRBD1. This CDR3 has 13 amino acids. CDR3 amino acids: CASSLAGTGKPFF. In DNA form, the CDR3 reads TGTGCCAGCAGTTTAGCGGGGACAGGGAAACCGTTTTTT.

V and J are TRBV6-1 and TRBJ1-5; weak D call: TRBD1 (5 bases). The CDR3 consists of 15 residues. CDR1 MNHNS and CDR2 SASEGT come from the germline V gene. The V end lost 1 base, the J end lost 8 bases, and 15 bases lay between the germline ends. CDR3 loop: CASSEVPMGGEPQHF. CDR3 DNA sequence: TGTGCCAGCAGTGAAGTCCCGATGGGGGGGGAGCCCCAGCATTTT.

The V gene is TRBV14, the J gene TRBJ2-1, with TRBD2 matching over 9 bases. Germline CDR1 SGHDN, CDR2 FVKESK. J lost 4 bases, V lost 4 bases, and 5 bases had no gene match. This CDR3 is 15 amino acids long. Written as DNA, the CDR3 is TGTGCCAGCAGCCGATCGGCGGGGGGGTACAATGAGCAGTTCTTC. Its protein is CASSRSAGGYNEQFF.

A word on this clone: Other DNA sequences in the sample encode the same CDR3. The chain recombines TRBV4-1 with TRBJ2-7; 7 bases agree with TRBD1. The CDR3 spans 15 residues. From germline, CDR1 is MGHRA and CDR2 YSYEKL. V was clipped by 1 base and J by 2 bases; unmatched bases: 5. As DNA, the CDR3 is TGCGCCAGCAGCCAAGCCTCGGGACAGACCTACGAGCAGTACTTC. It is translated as CASSQASGQTYEQYF.

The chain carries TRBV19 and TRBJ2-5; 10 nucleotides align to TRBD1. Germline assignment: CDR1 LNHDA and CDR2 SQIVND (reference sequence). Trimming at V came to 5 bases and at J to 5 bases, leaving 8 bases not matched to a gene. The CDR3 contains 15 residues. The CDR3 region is CASSQTGGSRETQYF. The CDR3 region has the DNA TGTGCCAGTAGTCAGACAGGGGGCTCGAGGGAGACCCAGTACTTC.

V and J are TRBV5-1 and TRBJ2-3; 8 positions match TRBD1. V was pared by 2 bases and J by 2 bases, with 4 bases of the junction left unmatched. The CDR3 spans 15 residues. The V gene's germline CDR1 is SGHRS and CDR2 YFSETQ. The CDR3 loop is CASSLSTGDTDTQYF. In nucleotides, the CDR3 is TGCGCCAGCAGCTTATCGACAGGGGACACAGATACGCAGTATTTT.

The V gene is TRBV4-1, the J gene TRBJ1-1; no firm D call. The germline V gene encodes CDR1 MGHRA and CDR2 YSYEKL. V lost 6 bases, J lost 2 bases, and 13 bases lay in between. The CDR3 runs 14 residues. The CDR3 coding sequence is TGCGCCAGCAGTCCCCGGGAGGGAAACACTGAAGCTTTCTTT. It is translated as CASSPREGNTEAFF.